This T cell receptor (beta chain) derives from a study of blood T cells in healthy people across ages. General study results and limits: The long-lived group displayed more naive CD4+ cells, plus higher diversity, than the aged donors did. Unsorted PBMCs ruled out conclusive naive versus antigen-experienced comparison. Investigators treated diversity estimates from one million T cells as underestimates.

CDR3 size: 16 residues. CDR1 and CDR2 (germline): SGHTA, FQGNSA. Trimming pared 7 bases from V and 7 bases from J, leaving 23 bases between. The use of a sample-barcoded 5' primer and a J-beta primer mix characterized a second PCR of roughly 6 to 11 cycles. A single record per CDR3 protein comes from TCRdb applying MiXCR to the 5' RACE reads. The sample records hundreds of thousands of distinct CDR3 sequences, approximately 59% being singletons. A few counts support this clonotype. Its antigen is as yet unknown. The V gene is TRBV7-2, the J gene TRBJ2-1; a weak D match, TRBD1 (6 bases). Material: blood. The sequence came from a man aged 55 to 70 in good health. CDR3 sequence: CASTPLGHPMGNEQFF. The DNA of the CDR3 is TGTGCCAGCACCCCCTTGGGACATCCCATGGGGAATGAGCAGTTCTTC.